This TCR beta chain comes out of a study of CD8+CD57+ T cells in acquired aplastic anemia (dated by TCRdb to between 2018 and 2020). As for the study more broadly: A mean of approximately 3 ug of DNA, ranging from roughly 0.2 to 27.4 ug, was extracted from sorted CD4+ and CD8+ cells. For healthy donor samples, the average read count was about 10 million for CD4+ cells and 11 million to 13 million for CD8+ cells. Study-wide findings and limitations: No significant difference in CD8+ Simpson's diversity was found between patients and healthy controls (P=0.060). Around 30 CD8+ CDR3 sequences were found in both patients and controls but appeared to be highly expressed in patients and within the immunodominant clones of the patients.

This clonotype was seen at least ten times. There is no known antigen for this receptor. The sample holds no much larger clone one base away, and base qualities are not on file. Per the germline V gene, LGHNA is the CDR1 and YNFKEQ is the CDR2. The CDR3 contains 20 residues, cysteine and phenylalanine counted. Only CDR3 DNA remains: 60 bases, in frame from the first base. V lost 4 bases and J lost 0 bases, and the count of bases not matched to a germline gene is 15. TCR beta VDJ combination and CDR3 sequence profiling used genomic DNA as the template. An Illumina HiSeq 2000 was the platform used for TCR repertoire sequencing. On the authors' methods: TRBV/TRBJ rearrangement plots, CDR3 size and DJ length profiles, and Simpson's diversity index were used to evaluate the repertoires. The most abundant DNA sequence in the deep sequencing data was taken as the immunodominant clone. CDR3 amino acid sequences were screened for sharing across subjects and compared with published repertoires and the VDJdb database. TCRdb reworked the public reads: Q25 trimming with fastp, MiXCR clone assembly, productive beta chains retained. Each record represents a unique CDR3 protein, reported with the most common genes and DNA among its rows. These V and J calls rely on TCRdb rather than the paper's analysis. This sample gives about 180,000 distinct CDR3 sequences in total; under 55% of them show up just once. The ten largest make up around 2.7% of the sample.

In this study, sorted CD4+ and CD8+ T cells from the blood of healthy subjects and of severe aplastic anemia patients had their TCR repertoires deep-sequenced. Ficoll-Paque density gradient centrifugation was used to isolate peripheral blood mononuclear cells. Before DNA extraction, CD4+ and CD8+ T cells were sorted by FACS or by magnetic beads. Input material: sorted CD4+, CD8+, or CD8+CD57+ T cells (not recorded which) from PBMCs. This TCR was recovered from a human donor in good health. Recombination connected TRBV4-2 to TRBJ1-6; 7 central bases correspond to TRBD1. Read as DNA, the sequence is TGTGCCAGCAGCCGCAATCACGCCGGGACAGCAAGCTCCTATAATTCACCCCTCCACTTT. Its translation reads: CASSRNHAGTASSYNSPLHF.